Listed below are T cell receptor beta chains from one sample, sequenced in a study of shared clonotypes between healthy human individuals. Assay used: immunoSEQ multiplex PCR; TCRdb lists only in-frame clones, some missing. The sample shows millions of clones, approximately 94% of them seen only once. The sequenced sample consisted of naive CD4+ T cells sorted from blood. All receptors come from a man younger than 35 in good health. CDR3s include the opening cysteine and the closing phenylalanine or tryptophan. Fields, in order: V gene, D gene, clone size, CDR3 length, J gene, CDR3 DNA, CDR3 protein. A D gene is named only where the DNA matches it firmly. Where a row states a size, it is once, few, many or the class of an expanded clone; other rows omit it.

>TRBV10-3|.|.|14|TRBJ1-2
TGTGCCATCAGTGTCCAAGACAGAAACTATGGCTACACCTTC
CAISVQDRNYGYTF
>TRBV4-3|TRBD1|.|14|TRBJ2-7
TGCGCCAGCAGCCAATACAGGGGAGAATACGAGCAGTACTTC
CASSQYRGEYEQYF
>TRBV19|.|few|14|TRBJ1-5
TGTGCCAGTAGTATTAGTCCGGGTCATCAGCCCCAGCATTTT
CASSISPGHQPQHF
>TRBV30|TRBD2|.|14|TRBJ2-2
TGTGCCTGGAGAAATAGCGGGGGCACCGGGGAGCTGTTTTTT
CAWRNSGGTGELFF
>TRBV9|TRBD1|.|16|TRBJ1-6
TGTGCCAGCAGCGCTTCGACAGGGGCCTATAATTCACCCCTCCACTTT
CASSASTGAYNSPLHF
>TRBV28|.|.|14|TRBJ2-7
TGTGCCAGCAGTCCCGGGGGAGTATCCTACGAGCAGTACTTC
CASSPGGVSYEQYF
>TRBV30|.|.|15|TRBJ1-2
TGTGCCTGGAGTGTGAGGGGGAAGGATAACTATGGCTACACCTTC
CAWSVRGKDNYGYTF
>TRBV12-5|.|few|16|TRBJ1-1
TGTGCTAGTGGTTTGGTTCTCTACGGCGTGAACACTGAAGCTTTCTTT
CASGLVLYGVNTEAFF
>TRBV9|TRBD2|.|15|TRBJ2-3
TGTGCCAGCAGCGTAGTCCTAGCGGGGACGGATACGCAGTATTTT
CASSVVLAGTDTQYF
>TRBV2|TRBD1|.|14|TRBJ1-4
TGTGCCAGCAGCCCCACCCTTCAGGGGGCAAAACTGTTTTTT
CASSPTLQGAKLFF
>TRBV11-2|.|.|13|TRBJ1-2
TGTGCCAGCAGCTTAGGAGGGCAGTATGGCTACACCTTC
CASSLGGQYGYTF
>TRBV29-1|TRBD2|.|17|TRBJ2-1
TGCAGCGTCTACTTCTTTCGGGGGGAGATATGGGACAATGAGCAGTTCTTC
CSVYFFRGEIWDNEQFF
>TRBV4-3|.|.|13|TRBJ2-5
TGCGCCAGCAGCCAAGATGCGACGGAGACCCAGTACTTC
CASSQDATETQYF
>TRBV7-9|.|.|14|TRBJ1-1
TGTGCCAGCAGCTTAGCAGCGGGATCTGGTGAAGCTTTCTTT
CASSLAAGSGEAFF
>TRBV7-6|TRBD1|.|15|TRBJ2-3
TGTGCCAGCAGCTCGGGACAGGGCCCCACAGATACGCAGTATTTT
CASSSGQGPTDTQYF
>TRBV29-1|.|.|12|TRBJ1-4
TGCAGCGCCGGGCCATCTAATGAAAAACTGTTTTTT
CSAGPSNEKLFF
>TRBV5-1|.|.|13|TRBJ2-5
TGCGCCAGCAGCTTGGCTCTGCTTGAGACCCAGTACTTC
CASSLALLETQYF
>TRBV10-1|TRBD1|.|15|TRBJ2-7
TGCGCCAGCAGTGAGTGGACAGGGGGCTCCTACGAGCAGTACTTC
CASSEWTGGSYEQYF
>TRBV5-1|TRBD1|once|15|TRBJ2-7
TGCGCCAGCAGCTTACGACAGGGGGAAGGGTACGAGCAGTACTTC
CASSLRQGEGYEQYF
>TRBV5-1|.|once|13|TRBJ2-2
TGCGCCAGCAGCTTCGGGGGAACCGGGGAGCTGTTTTTT
CASSFGGTGELFF
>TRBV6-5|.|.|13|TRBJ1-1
TGTGCCAGCAGTTATTACCTGAACACTGAAGCTTTCTTT
CASSYYLNTEAFF
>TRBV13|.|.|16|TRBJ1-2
TGTGCCAGCAGCTTAGGTCTTAGGGCAGAACCCCTTGGCTACACCTTC
CASSLGLRAEPLGYTF
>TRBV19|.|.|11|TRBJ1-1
TGTGCCAGCTCCAAGAACACTGAAGCTTTCTTT
CASSKNTEAFF
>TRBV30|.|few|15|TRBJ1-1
TGTGCCTGGAGTGTAACTAGTTGGGAGAACACTGAAGCTTTCTTT
CAWSVTSWENTEAFF
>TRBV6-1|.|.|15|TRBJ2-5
TGTGCCAGCAGTGAAGCAATCACGGAGCAAGAGACCCAGTACTTC
CASSEAITEQETQYF
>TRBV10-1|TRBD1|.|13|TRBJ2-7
TGCGCCAGCAGCGACAGGGGGGGCTCCGAGCAGTACTTC
CASSDRGGSEQYF
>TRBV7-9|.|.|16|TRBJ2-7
TGTGCCAGCAGCTCCGCGGTGAAAGGAGTCTGGTACGAGCAGTACTTC
CASSSAVKGVWYEQYF
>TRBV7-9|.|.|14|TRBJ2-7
TGTGCCAGCAGCCCCGTCTTTAACAACGACGAGCAGTACTTC
CASSPVFNNDEQYF
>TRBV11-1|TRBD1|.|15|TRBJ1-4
TGTGCCAGCAGCTTGGCCGGGACAGGGAGTGAAAAACTGTTTTTT
CASSLAGTGSEKLFF
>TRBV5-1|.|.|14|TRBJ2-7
TGCGCCAGCAGCTTGGGTCCAGGGGCCTACGAGCAGTACTTC
CASSLGPGAYEQYF
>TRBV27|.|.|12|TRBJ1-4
TGTGCCAGCAGTTCTCCCTTCGAAAAACTGTTTTTT
CASSSPFEKLFF
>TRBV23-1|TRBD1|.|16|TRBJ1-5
TGCGCCAGCAGTCAATCGAGGGACAGGCGCAATCAGCCCCAGCATTTT
CASSQSRDRRNQPQHF
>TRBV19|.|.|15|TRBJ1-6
TGTGCCAGTAGTATAAGGATTGGAGGTAATTCACCCCTCCACTTT
CASSIRIGGNSPLHF
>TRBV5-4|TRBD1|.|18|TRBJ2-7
TGTGCCAGCAGCTTGGATTTCTCTCCCGGACAGGGGGCTTACGAGCAGTACTTC
CASSLDFSPGQGAYEQYF
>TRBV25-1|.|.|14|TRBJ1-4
TGTGCCAGCAGTGAATGGCAGGGGAATGAAAAACTGTTTTTT
CASSEWQGNEKLFF
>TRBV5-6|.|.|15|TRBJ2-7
TGTGCCAGCAGCTTGCCAGGGAAGGGGACCTACGAGCAGTACTTC
CASSLPGKGTYEQYF
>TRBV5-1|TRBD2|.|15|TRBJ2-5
TGCGCCAGCAGCTTGGCCGCGGGGGGCGGTGAGACCCAGTACTTC
CASSLAAGGGETQYF
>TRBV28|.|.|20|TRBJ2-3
TGTGCCAGCAGCCCCTTTAGGTTAAGGGCGCCTACGACGGGCACAGATACGCAGTATTTT
CASSPFRLRAPTTGTDTQYF
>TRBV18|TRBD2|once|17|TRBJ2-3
TGTGCCAGCTCAGGGACTAGCGGGGGGCCAAGCACAGATACGCAGTATTTT
CASSGTSGGPSTDTQYF
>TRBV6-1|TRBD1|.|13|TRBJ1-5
TGTGCCACGACAGGGGACCGGAGGCAGCCCCAGCATTTT
CATTGDRRQPQHF
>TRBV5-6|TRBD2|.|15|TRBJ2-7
TGTGCCAGCAGTTTACCCGGGGGGGCCGCGAGCGAGCAGTACTTC
CASSLPGGAASEQYF
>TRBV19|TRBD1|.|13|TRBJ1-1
TGTGCCAGTAGTCTCGACAGGGGCACTGAAGCTTTCTTT
CASSLDRGTEAFF
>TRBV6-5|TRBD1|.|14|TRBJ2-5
TGTGCCAGCAGCTACAGGGGGCGCGGAGAGACCCAGTACTTC
CASSYRGRGETQYF
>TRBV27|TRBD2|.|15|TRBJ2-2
TGTGCCAGCAGTTTACTAGCGGGGCGTCCCGGGGAGCTGTTTTTT
CASSLLAGRPGELFF
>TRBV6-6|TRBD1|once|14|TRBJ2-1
TGTGCCAGCCGACCCGGGACAGGGGACAATGAGCAGTTCTTC
CASRPGTGDNEQFF